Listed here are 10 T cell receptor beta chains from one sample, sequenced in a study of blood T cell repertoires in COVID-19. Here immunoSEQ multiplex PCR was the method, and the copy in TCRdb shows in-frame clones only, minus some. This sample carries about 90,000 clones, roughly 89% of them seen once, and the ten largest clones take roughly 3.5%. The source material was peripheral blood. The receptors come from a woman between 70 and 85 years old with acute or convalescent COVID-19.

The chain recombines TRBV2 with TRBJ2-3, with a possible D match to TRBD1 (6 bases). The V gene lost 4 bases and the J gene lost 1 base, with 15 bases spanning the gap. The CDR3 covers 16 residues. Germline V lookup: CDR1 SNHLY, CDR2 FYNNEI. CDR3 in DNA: TGTGCCAGCAGTGTTCAGGGGACGACGCGCACAGATACGCAGTATTTT. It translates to CASSVQGTTRTDTQYF.

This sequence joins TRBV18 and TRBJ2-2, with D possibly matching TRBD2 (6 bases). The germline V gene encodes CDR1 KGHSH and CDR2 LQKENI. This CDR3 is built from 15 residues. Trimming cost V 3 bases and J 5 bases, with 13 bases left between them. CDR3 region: CASSPSGVLTGELFF. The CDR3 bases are TGTGCCAGCTCACCCTCGGGGGTTTTGACCGGGGAGCTGTTTTTT.

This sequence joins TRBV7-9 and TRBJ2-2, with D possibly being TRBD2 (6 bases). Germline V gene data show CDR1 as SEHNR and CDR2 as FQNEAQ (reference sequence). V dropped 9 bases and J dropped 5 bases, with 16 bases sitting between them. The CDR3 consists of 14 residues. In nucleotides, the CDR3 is TGTGCCAGGACGGCCGGGAGCCGAACCGGGGAGCTGTTTTTT. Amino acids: CARTAGSRTGELFF.

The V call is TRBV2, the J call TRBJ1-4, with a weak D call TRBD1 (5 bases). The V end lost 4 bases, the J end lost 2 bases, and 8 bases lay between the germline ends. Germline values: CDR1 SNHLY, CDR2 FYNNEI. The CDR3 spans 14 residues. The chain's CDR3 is CASSGGRTNEKLFF. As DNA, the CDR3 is TGTGCCAGCAGTGGGGGCAGGACTAATGAAAAACTGTTTTTT.

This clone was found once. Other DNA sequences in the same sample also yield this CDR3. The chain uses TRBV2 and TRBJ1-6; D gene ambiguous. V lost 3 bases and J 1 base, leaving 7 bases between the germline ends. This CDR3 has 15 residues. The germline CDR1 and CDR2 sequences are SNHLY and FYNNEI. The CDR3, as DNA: TGTGCCAGCAGTGAGGGGAGGTCCTATAATTCACCCCTCCACTTT. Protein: CASSEGRSYNSPLHF.

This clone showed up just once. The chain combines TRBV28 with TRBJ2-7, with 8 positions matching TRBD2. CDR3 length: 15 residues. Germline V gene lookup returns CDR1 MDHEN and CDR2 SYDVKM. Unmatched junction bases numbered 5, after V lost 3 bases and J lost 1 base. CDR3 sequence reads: CASSFGGDGSYEQYV. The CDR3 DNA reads TGTGCCAGCAGTTTCGGGGGGGACGGGTCCTACGAGCAGTACGTC.

The CDR3 DNA sequence: TGCGCCAGCTCCCCGGGGGTCAGCACAGATACGCAGTATTTT. Its protein product is CASSPGVSTDTQYF. The chain joins TRBV5-1 to TRBJ2-3, with a possible D match to TRBD2 (6 bases). The CDR3 contains 14 residues. CDR1 is SGHRS, CDR2 YFSETQ, per germline. V was clipped by 7 bases and J by 0 bases, with 12 bases between them. Variable domain in full (rest from reference TRBV5-1 and TRBJ2-3): KAGVTQTPRYLIKTRGQQVTLSCSPISGHRSVSWYQQTPGQGLQFLFEYFSETQRNKGNFPGRFSGRQFSNSRSEMNVSTLELGDSALYLCASSPGVSTDTQYFGPGTRLTVL.

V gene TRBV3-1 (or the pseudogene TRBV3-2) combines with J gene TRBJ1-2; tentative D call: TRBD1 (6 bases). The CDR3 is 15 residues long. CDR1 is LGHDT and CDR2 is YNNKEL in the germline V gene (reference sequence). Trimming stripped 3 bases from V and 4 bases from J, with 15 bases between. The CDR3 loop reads CASSQLADSGYGYTF. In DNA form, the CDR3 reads TGTGCCAGCAGCCAGCTCGCGGACAGCGGCTATGGCTACACCTTC.

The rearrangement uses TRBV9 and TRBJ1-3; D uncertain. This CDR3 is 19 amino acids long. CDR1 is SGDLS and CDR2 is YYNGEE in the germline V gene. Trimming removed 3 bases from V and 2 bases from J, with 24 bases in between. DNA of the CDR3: TGTGCCAGCAGCGATGGGCCAGAGAACCCCCTATCAACTGGAAACACCATATATTTT. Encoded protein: CASSDGPENPLSTGNTIYF.

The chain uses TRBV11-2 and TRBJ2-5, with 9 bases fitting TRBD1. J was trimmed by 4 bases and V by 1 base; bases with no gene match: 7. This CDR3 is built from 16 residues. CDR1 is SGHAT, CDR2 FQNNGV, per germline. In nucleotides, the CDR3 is TGTGCCAGCAGCTTAGGCCGGACAGGGGTCGGAGAGACCCAGTACTTC. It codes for CASSLGRTGVGETQYF.